This T cell receptor (beta chain) was sequenced in a study of blood T cell repertoires in COVID-19. V was clipped by 4 bases and J by 5 bases; unmatched bases: 5. CDR3 size: 15 residues. Per the germline V gene, CDR1 is MNHEY and CDR2 is SVGEGT. The count of this clone is one. TCRdb keeps only in-frame clones here, not all; method: immunoSEQ multiplex PCR. The sample yields about 50,000 clones, about 89% seen once. The sequence came from a human donor in a cohort sampled during active COVID-19. This rearrangement joins TRBV6-2 or TRBV6-3 to TRBJ1-6; 7 nucleotides agree with TRBD1. The specimen sequenced was peripheral blood. The CDR3 DNA reads TGTGCCAGCAGTTCGACAGGGTACGATAATTCACCCCTCCACTTT. It encodes CASSSTGYDNSPLHF.